These 20 T cell receptor beta chains were sequenced from one sample in a study of cytomegalovirus exposure and HLA in healthy donors. PCR involved 60 Vbeta and 13 Jbeta primers. Profiled with immunoSEQ multiplex PCR; TCRdb holds only in-frame clones, not every one. Of approximately 150,000 clones in the sample, approximately 81% were seen once. Material for sequencing was PBMCs. These receptors were obtained from a woman in her thirties or forties in good health and CMV-seropositive.

This sequence joins TRBV10-1 and TRBJ2-3; 11 bases fit TRBD1. The CDR3 is 15 residues long. J was trimmed by 4 bases and V by 6 bases; bases with no gene match: 6. Germline CDR1 reads WNHNN; CDR2 reads SYGVQD (reference sequence). The CDR3 nucleotides are TGCGCCAGCAGGAGCGGGACAGGGGGTCCAGATACGCAGTATTTT. As protein: CASRSGTGGPDTQYF.

V usage is TRBV29-1 and J usage is TRBJ1-2; tentative D call: TRBD1 (5 bases). The CDR3 has 11 residues. Trimming pared 7 bases from V and 7 bases from J, leaving 13 bases between. From germline, CDR1 is SQVTM and CDR2 ANQGSEA. This CDR3 is CSAGTEGGYTF. DNA of the CDR3: TGCAGCGCCGGGACGGAGGGTGGCTACACCTTC.

The chain is built from TRBV20-1 and TRBJ2-1, with D perhaps TRBD1 (6 bases). Germline V gene sequence: CDR1 DFQATT, CDR2 SNEGSKA (reference sequence). The CDR3 contains 11 residues. The V end was cut by 7 bases, the J end by 12 bases, with 16 bases between. The CDR3: CSEPWGPGQFF. CDR3 bases: TGCAGTGAGCCGTGGGGGCCGGGGCAGTTCTTC.

Concerning this clone: A junction end diverges from the germline sequence, so it may reflect a read error. The chain has TRBV7-9 and TRBJ2-3; D is ambiguous. CDR3 size: 12 residues. Looked up from germline, CDR1 is SEHNR and CDR2 is FQNEAQ (reference sequence). CDR3 sequence: CSSSLNRDTQYF. The CDR3 region has the DNA TGTTCCAGCAGCTTAAACAGAGATACGCAGTATTTT.

The J gene is TRBJ2-3, the V gene TRBV2; 7 bases line up with TRBD1. The germline V gene has CDR1 SNHLY and CDR2 FYNNEI. The CDR3 is 13 amino acids. V shed 7 bases and J 1 base; nucleotides not matched to a gene: 2. The CDR3 is CASNGQGTDTQYF. CDR3 nucleotides: TGTGCCAGCAACGGACAGGGCACAGATACGCAGTATTTT.

The J gene is TRBJ2-3, the V gene TRBV9; D is perhaps TRBD2 (7 bases). V shed 0 bases and J shed 3 bases, with 23 bases lying between them. This CDR3 comprises 19 residues. Germline V gene sequence: CDR1 SGDLS, CDR2 YYNGEE. The CDR3 reads CASSVVVGGRARGTDTQYF. For the CDR3, the DNA is TGTGCCAGCAGCGTAGTAGTCGGGGGGCGGGCCAGAGGTACAGATACGCAGTATTTT.

Only a few counts were recorded for this clone. V is TRBV5-4 and J is TRBJ2-7, with 8 bases lining up with TRBD1. The CDR3 loop spans 13 amino acids. CDR1 and CDR2 from the germline V gene are SGHNT and YYREEE (reference sequence). Germline trimming cut 4 bases from V and 6 bases from J; bases unmatched to any gene: 6. The CDR3 region is CASSPDRVIEQYF. The CDR3 region has the DNA TGTGCCAGCAGCCCGGACAGGGTGATCGAGCAGTACTTC.

The J gene is TRBJ1-2, the V gene TRBV6-1; possible D gene TRBD1, 5 bases. The CDR3 sequence is 15 residues long. Per germline, CDR1 MNHNS and CDR2 SASEGT. V lost 3 bases, J lost 6 bases, and 17 bases lay in between. This chain's CDR3 is CASSEVAGRGNGYTF. In DNA, the CDR3 is TGTGCCAGCAGTGAGGTGGCAGGAAGGGGCAATGGCTACACCTTC.

The chain recombines TRBV19 with TRBJ2-1, with TRBD2 identical over 13 bases. Germline trimming cut 4 bases from V and 2 bases from J; bases unmatched to any gene: 2. The CDR3 runs 16 residues. CDR1 is LNHDA and CDR2 is SQIVND in the germline V gene (reference sequence). CDR3 DNA sequence: TGTGCCAGTAGTAGGACTAGCGGGAGAACCTACAATGAGCAGTTCTTC. It encodes CASSRTSGRTYNEQFF. The full variable domain, with the rest looked up from reference TRBV19 and TRBJ2-1, is DGGITQSPKYLFRKEGQNVTLSCEQNLNHDAMYWYRQDPGQGLRLIYYSQIVNDFQKGDIAEGYSVSREKKESFPLTVTSAQKNPTAFYLCASSRTSGRTYNEQFFGPGTRLTVL.

The chain carries TRBV27 and TRBJ2-3; TRBD2 agrees at 8 bases. The CDR3 runs 13 residues. From germline, CDR1 is MNHEY and CDR2 SMNVEV (reference sequence). With 10 bases clipped from V and 6 bases from J, the junction kept 9 bases outside the gene matches. CDR3 nucleotides: TGTGCCACTCGGACTAGCTTCACCGATACGCAGTATTTT. Its protein product is CATRTSFTDTQYF.

This clone was seen a handful of times. The J gene is TRBJ1-1, the V gene TRBV18; D is unclear. The CDR3 length is 14 residues. The germline CDR1 and CDR2 sequences are KGHSH and LQKENI. V lost 2 bases and J 1 base, leaving 8 bases between the germline ends. CDR3 loop: CASSPNEGNTEAFF. Here the CDR3 DNA reads TGTGCCAGCTCACCAAACGAGGGGAACACTGAAGCTTTCTTT.

Many counts were recorded for this clone. CDR3 bases: TGTGCCAGCAGTGGACAGGGGGCCGGGGAGCTGTTTTTT. This codes for CASSGQGAGELFF. The V and J genes are TRBV6-4 and TRBJ2-2; 9 bases align to TRBD1. CDR3 length equals 13 residues. V shed 4 bases, J shed 6 bases, and the junction held 0 bases outside the gene matches. CDR1 MRHNA and CDR2 SNTAGT come from the germline V gene.

The chain is built from TRBV28 and TRBJ1-2; 8 bases fit TRBD1. V trimming: 6 bases; J trimming: 8 bases; junction bases outside the gene matches: 14. Germline CDR1 reads MDHEN; CDR2 reads SYDVKM. The CDR3 is 15 amino acids. This chain's CDR3 is CASSRTTDRGSGYTF. In DNA form, the CDR3 reads TGTGCCAGCAGCCGTACCACTGACAGGGGATCCGGCTACACCTTC.

This rearrangement joins TRBV15 to TRBJ2-7; no reliable D call. Germline values: CDR1 LNHNV, CDR2 YYDKDF (reference sequence). Trimming took off 4 bases at V and 6 bases at J, with 10 bases between the two ends. This CDR3 is built from 12 residues. CDR3 amino acids: CATSTGPREQYF. The CDR3 bases are TGTGCCACCAGCACCGGTCCCCGCGAGCAGTACTTC.

This chain connects TRBV5-1 to TRBJ2-3; 10 bases fit TRBD1. The CDR3 contains 15 residues. CDR1 SGHRS and CDR2 YFSETQ come from the germline V gene. J was trimmed by 0 bases and V by 4 bases; bases with no gene match: 2. DNA of the CDR3: TGCGCCAGCAGCCAGGACAGGGGGAGCACAGATACGCAGTATTTT. Translation gives CASSQDRGSTDTQYF. The whole variable domain, filled in from reference TRBV5-1 and TRBJ2-3, reads KAGVTQTPRYLIKTRGQQVTLSCSPISGHRSVSWYQQTPGQGLQFLFEYFSETQRNKGNFPGRFSGRQFSNSRSEMNVSTLELGDSALYLCASSQDRGSTDTQYFGPGTRLTVL.

The rearrangement joins TRBV10-3 to TRBJ2-2; possibly TRBD2 for D (6 bases). Germline CDR1 reads ENHRY; CDR2 reads SYGVKD. Trimming cost V 6 bases and J 1 base, with 12 bases left between them. CDR3 length equals 15 residues. CDR3 nucleotide sequence: TGTGCCATCAGAGACGGGGGTGGGAACACCGGGGAGCTGTTTTTT. Protein sequence: CAIRDGGGNTGELFF.

The chain carries TRBV7-2 and TRBJ2-1; D might be TRBD1 (6 bases). V was shortened by 0 bases and J by 8 bases, with 14 bases between the two germline ends. Germline assignment: CDR1 SGHTA and CDR2 FQGNSA. This CDR3 comprises 15 residues. Here the CDR3 reads CASSLAVQGRDEQFF. CDR3 DNA: TGTGCCAGCAGCTTAGCGGTACAGGGTAGAGATGAGCAGTTCTTC.

With respect to this clone: The junction and the germline gene differ at one end; a read error may be behind it. The chain carries TRBV10-3 and TRBJ2-7; D gene unclear. The CDR3 contains 12 residues. Germline V gene sequence: CDR1 ENHRY, CDR2 SYGVKD. CDR3 loop: CAISEITNERYF. CDR3 DNA: TGTGCCATCAGTGAGATTACAAACGAGCGGTACTTC.

This clone is a singleton in its sample. The V and J genes are TRBV29-1 and TRBJ2-7; TRBD1 agrees at 7 bases. CDR1 is SQVTM, CDR2 ANQGSEA, per germline. The length of the CDR3 is 13 residues. V trimming: 4 bases; J trimming: 4 bases; junction bases outside the gene matches: 7. The CDR3 sequence is CSVGTGTDYEQYF. Written as DNA, the CDR3 is TGCAGCGTTGGGACCGGGACAGATTACGAGCAGTACTTC.

This rearrangement joins TRBV18 to TRBJ1-2; 9 positions agree with TRBD1. This CDR3 has 17 residues. J gave up 4 bases and V 4 bases, and 13 bases lay outside the gene matches. Germline assignment: CDR1 KGHSH and CDR2 LQKENI. The CDR3 coding sequence is TGTGCCAGCTCACATACAACTGGACAGGGGAGGGTCTATGGCTACACCTTC. Protein product: CASSHTTGQGRVYGYTF.